These 17 T cell receptor beta chains came from one sample sequenced in a study of control samples from healthy donors and cancer patients. The table came from immunoSEQ multiplex PCR; TCRdb's copy has only in-frame clones and leaves some out. Among approximately 140,000 clones listed, around 94% were seen once. Sequenced sample: blood. Receptors originate from a man aged 35 to 55 in good health.

The rearrangement links TRBV24-1 to TRBJ1-4, with TRBD1 matching over 7 bases. The germline gives CDR1 KGHDR, CDR2 SFDVKD. This CDR3 has 16 residues. Losses at the gene ends were 4 bases for V and 0 bases for J; bases not matched to a gene: 4. CDR3 bases: TGTGCCACCAGTGACGGGACAGTTGCAACTAATGAAAAACTGTTTTTT. Translation gives CATSDGTVATNEKLFF.

This clone has only one observation. The CDR3 loop reads CASSPSGDEQYF. The CDR3 nucleotides are TGTGCCAGCTCACCGTCTGGGGACGAGCAGTACTTC. The rearrangement uses TRBV18 and TRBJ2-7, with D unclear. V was pared by 3 bases and J by 5 bases, with 8 bases between. There are 12 residues in the CDR3. Germline V lookup: CDR1 KGHSH, CDR2 LQKENI.

The chain employs TRBV13 and TRBJ2-1; TRBD2 aligns across 11 bases. Germline trimming cut 5 bases from V and 7 bases from J; bases unmatched to any gene: 10. Germline-derived CDR1 and CDR2 are PRHDT and FYEKMQ (reference sequence). The length of the CDR3 is 16 residues. The chain's CDR3 is CASSPRGSGRDNEQFF. The CDR3 DNA reads TGTGCCAGCAGCCCCCGGGGTAGCGGGAGGGATAATGAGCAGTTCTTC.

The rearrangement uses TRBV5-1 and TRBJ2-3; weak D call: TRBD2 (5 bases). The CDR3 has 14 residues. V lost 2 bases and J lost 2, with 9 bases in between. Germline V CDR1 and CDR2: SGHRS, YFSETQ. Here the CDR3 reads CASSLADPTDTQYF. CDR3 sequence (DNA): TGCGCCAGCAGCTTAGCGGACCCCACAGATACGCAGTATTTT.

The chain couples TRBV5-1 to TRBJ1-2; 10 bases match TRBD1. The CDR3 consists of 13 residues. The V and J ends lost 4 bases and 6 bases, in that order; junction bases with no gene match: 3. The germline gives CDR1 SGHRS, CDR2 YFSETQ. CDR3 sequence: CASSPGQGHGYTF. The CDR3 DNA reads TGCGCCAGCAGCCCGGGACAGGGGCATGGCTACACCTTC.

The chain is built from TRBV2 and TRBJ2-7; D is unresolved. The V gene lost 4 bases and the J gene lost 1 base, with 8 bases spanning the gap. This CDR3 contains 13 residues. The germline gives CDR1 SNHLY, CDR2 FYNNEI. In DNA form, the CDR3 reads TGTGCCAGCAGTGCCGGCATGTCCTACGAGCAGTACTTC. Its protein is CASSAGMSYEQYF.

The J gene is TRBJ2-1, the V gene TRBV9; D is uncertain. From germline, CDR1 is SGDLS and CDR2 YYNGEE. This CDR3 is 12 amino acids long. The V end lost 4 bases, the J end lost 6 bases, and 8 bases lay between the germline ends. Here the CDR3 DNA reads TGTGCCAGCAGCTTAGCATTCAATGAGCAGTTCTTC. Protein: CASSLAFNEQFF.

A single count supports this clone. DNA for the CDR3: TGTGCCACCAGTGATTCGGGCCCAGATACGCAGTATTTT. Its protein is CATSDSGPDTQYF. The genes are TRBV24-1 and TRBJ2-3; D unresolved. Trimming left V 2 bases short and J 4 bases short, with 6 bases between. The CDR3 has 13 amino acids. Per the germline V gene, CDR1 is KGHDR and CDR2 is SFDVKD.

The chain is built from TRBV7-3 and TRBJ2-5; D may be TRBD1 (6 bases). The CDR3 is made up of 13 amino acids. V lost 0 bases and J 5 bases, leaving 7 bases between the germline ends. Germline V CDR1 and CDR2: SGHTA, FQGTGA. CDR3 protein: CASSLTRGETQYF. CDR3 sequence (DNA): TGTGCCAGCAGCTTAACAAGGGGGGAGACCCAGTACTTC.

This chain uses TRBV27 with TRBJ2-5; 14 bases are a match to TRBD2. V shed 6 bases and J 1 base; nucleotides not matched to a gene: 4. The CDR3 length is 16 residues. Germline V CDR1 and CDR2: MNHEY, SMNVEV (reference sequence). Here the CDR3 DNA reads TGTGCCAGCAGATCGGGACTAGCGGGGGTCCAAGAGACCCAGTACTTC. Protein sequence: CASRSGLAGVQETQYF.

This chain joins TRBV24-1 and TRBJ1-2, with 10 nucleotides matching TRBD1. Germline CDR1 reads KGHDR; CDR2 reads SFDVKD. Trimming removed 3 bases from V and 7 bases from J; junction bases left unmatched: 4. CDR3 length equals 14 residues. This chain's CDR3 is CATSDPWTGGGYTF. The CDR3 nucleotides read TGTGCCACCAGTGATCCCTGGACAGGGGGTGGCTACACCTTC.

The chain combines TRBV4-3 with TRBJ1-4, with unresolved D. Germline CDR1 LGHNA, CDR2 YSLEER. Trimming cost V 3 bases and J 5 bases, with 13 bases left between them. There are 15 residues in the CDR3. The CDR3 nucleotides read TGCGCCAGCAGCCAGCTACAGCTCGGGAATGAAAAACTGTTTTTT. Its protein is CASSQLQLGNEKLFF.

CDR3 loop: CASSYPGTGNEQFF. DNA for the CDR3: TGTGCCAGCAGTTACCCCGGGACAGGGAATGAGCAGTTCTTC. This chain joins TRBV28 and TRBJ2-1; 9 bases agree with TRBD1. CDR1 is MDHEN, CDR2 SYDVKM, per germline. Trimming took 4 bases from V and 7 from J; bases not matched to a gene: 5. This CDR3 contains 14 residues.

The chain combines TRBV29-1 with TRBJ2-1; D might be TRBD2 (5 bases). In germline, CDR1 is SQVTM, CDR2 ANQGSEA. The CDR3 extends over 13 amino acids. V shed 6 bases and J shed 0 bases, with 9 bases lying between them. This CDR3 is CSVRESSYNEQFF. As DNA, the CDR3 is TGCAGCGTCCGGGAAAGCTCCTACAATGAGCAGTTCTTC.

This chain uses TRBV7-8 with TRBJ1-1; 8 bases fit TRBD1. The CDR3 is made up of 15 amino acids. V dropped 5 bases and J dropped 1; count of bases not matched to a gene: 6. Germline CDR1 and CDR2: SGHVS and FQNEAQ. DNA for the CDR3: TGTGCCAGCAGCGCGGACAGGGCACGGAACACTGAAGCTTTCTTT. Amino acid sequence: CASSADRARNTEAFF.

The rearrangement joins TRBV6-2 or TRBV6-3 to TRBJ1-5; D may be TRBD1 (5 bases). Trimming left V 0 bases short and J 9 bases short, with 15 bases between. Germline lookup yields CDR1 MNHEY and CDR2 SVGEGT. The CDR3 has 15 residues. The chain's CDR3 is CASSYSRGGLRPQHF. As DNA, the CDR3 is TGTGCCAGCAGTTACTCGAGGGGAGGGCTTCGGCCCCAGCATTTT.

V usage is TRBV5-1 and J usage is TRBJ2-3, with TRBD2 matching 9 bases. Germline V gene sequence: CDR1 SGHRS, CDR2 YFSETQ. V was clipped by 4 bases and J by 4 bases; unmatched bases: 10. This CDR3 spans 16 amino acids. CDR3 loop: CASSGQAGGLADTQYF. CDR3 in DNA: TGCGCCAGCAGCGGCCAAGCGGGAGGCCTGGCAGATACGCAGTATTTT.